The 30 T cell receptor beta chains presented below share a single source sample, sequenced in a study of T cells in Graves' hyperthyroidism and ophthalmopathy. Researchers amplified the TCR beta CDR3 regions from RNA transcripts. The HTBI primer set served for first-round RT-PCR of the TCR CDR3. Using its own MiXCR run on the multiplex PCR reads, TCRdb lists one record per CDR3 protein. The repertoire has hundreds of thousands of distinct CDR3 sequences, over 12% of them found once; the top ten carry approximately 27%. The source material was blood. The receptors here all came from a man between 45 and 60 years old with Graves' ophthalmopathy.

This rearrangement joins TRBV29-1 to TRBJ2-2; 9 positions agree with TRBD2. This CDR3 is 15 amino acids long. Per germline, CDR1 SQVTM and CDR2 ANQGSEA. V dropped 2 bases and J dropped 2; count of bases not matched to a gene: 3. The CDR3, as DNA: TGCAGCGTTGAAATACTAGCGGGTAACACCGGGGAGCTGTTTTTT. Translation gives CSVEILAGNTGELFF.

The rearrangement uses TRBV4-2 and TRBJ2-3; weak D call: TRBD2 (5 bases). Germline values: CDR1 LGHNA, CDR2 YNFKEQ. V was clipped by 3 bases and J by 5 bases, with 15 bases between them. This CDR3 contains 15 residues. The CDR3 bases are TGTGCCAGCAGCCACAAAGACTCGGCGGGAGATACGCAGTATTTT. Protein: CASSHKDSAGDTQYF.

A few counts support this clonotype. The V and J genes are TRBV7-3 and TRBJ1-4, with D unclear. Trimming stripped 5 bases from V and 8 bases from J, with 15 bases between. The CDR3 covers 14 residues. Germline V CDR1 and CDR2: SGHTA, FQGTGA. In DNA form, the CDR3 reads TGTGCCAGCAGCCGAGGGAGGGTTTCCGAAAAACTGTTTTTT. Translating gives CASSRGRVSEKLFF.

This clonotype occurred a few times. This sequence may be a read error, since a much larger clone differs from it by one base. This chain links TRBV7-9 with TRBJ2-1; no firm D call. The CDR3 has 11 amino acids. Looked up from germline, CDR1 is SEHNR and CDR2 is FQNEAQ (reference sequence). V gave up 6 bases and J gave up 3 bases, with 3 bases separating them. CDR3 sequence (DNA): TGTGCCAGCAGATTCTACAATGAGCAGTTCTTC. Translation: CASRFYNEQFF.

This clonotype was seen more than once but under ten times. The chain uses TRBV19 and TRBJ1-3; D remains ambiguous. CDR3 length: 11 residues. V was shortened by 8 bases and J by 4 bases, with 6 bases between the two germline ends. The germline V gene encodes CDR1 LNHDA and CDR2 SQIVND (reference sequence). Here the CDR3 DNA reads TGTGCCAGTCTGGTCGGAAACACCATATATTTT. This encodes CASLVGNTIYF.

This clonotype was observed at least ten times. The chain combines TRBV28 with TRBJ1-1; a weak D match, TRBD1 (6 bases). V was cut by 2 bases and J by 8 bases, with 27 bases left in between. Germline V gene sequence: CDR1 MDHEN, CDR2 SYDVKM. This CDR3 spans 18 amino acids. The CDR3 nucleotides read TGTGCCAGCAGTTTAATGGTAACGCCGACCGGGACACAGGACGAAGCTTTCTTT. Encoded protein: CASSLMVTPTGTQDEAFF.

Written as DNA, the CDR3 is TGTGCCAGCAGCCAAAGACAGACCTCTGGGGCCAACGTCCTGACTTTC. As protein: CASSQRQTSGANVLTF. The gene calls are TRBV7-2 and TRBJ2-6; D perhaps matches TRBD1 (5 bases). Between the trimmed V and J ends, which lost 5 bases and 0 bases, there was a span of 11 bases. There are 16 residues in the CDR3. From germline, CDR1 is SGHTA and CDR2 FQGNSA.

The genes are TRBV20-1 and TRBJ1-5, with 7 bases fitting TRBD1. V lost 1 base to trimming and J lost 5 bases; unmatched junction nucleotides: 5. Germline V CDR1 and CDR2: DFQATT, SNEGSKA (reference sequence). The CDR3 is 14 residues long. CDR3 DNA sequence: TGCAGTGCTAGAGTATCTACAGGGGATCAGCCCCAGCATTTT. Its protein is CSARVSTGDQPQHF.

This clonotype was picked up many times. This chain joins TRBV20-1 and TRBJ1-1; 7 bases agree with TRBD1. The CDR3 has 13 amino acids. V shed 4 bases, J shed 1 base, and the junction held 3 bases outside the gene matches. Per the germline V gene, CDR1 is DFQATT and CDR2 is SNEGSKA (reference sequence). CDR3 residues: CSATRDRNTEAFF. The CDR3 DNA is TGCAGTGCTACCAGGGACAGGAACACTGAAGCTTTCTTT.

This clonotype was recorded at least ten times. This chain uses TRBV11-2 with TRBJ2-3, with 7 nucleotides matching TRBD2. V was clipped by 0 bases and J by 4 bases; unmatched bases: 4. The CDR3 runs to 15 residues. From germline, CDR1 is SGHAT and CDR2 FQNNGV. CDR3 bases: TGTGCCAGCAGCTTAGATGGGGGGGGATCAGATACGCAGTATTTT. Its translation: CASSLDGGGSDTQYF.

This clonotype showed up just a few times. With a much larger clone just one base away, this may be a read error. As DNA, the CDR3 is TGTGCCAGCACCCCCGCGAGTGGGGGGCGCAATGAGCGGTTCTTC. Encoded protein: CASTPASGGRNERFF. The chain employs TRBV7-2 and TRBJ2-1; D possibly uses TRBD1 or TRBD2 (6 bases each). CDR1 and CDR2 (germline): SGHTA, FQGNSA. The CDR3 consists of 15 residues.

This clonotype was detected many times. V usage is TRBV7-2 and J usage is TRBJ2-5; D tentatively reads TRBD1 or TRBD2 (5 bases each). CDR1 and CDR2 (germline): SGHTA, FQGNSA. Deletions cut 5 bases from V and 4 bases from J, with 14 bases between. The CDR3 spans 14 residues. The DNA of the CDR3 is TGTGCCAGCAGCGACCCCCGAGGGGTAGAGACCCAGTACTTC. Encoded protein: CASSDPRGVETQYF.

Ten or more counts support this clonotype. The rearrangement links TRBV5-1 to TRBJ2-7, with unresolved D. Trimming pared 0 bases from V and 3 bases from J, leaving 10 bases between. This CDR3 comprises 14 residues. CDR1 and CDR2 (germline): SGHRS, YFSETQ. The CDR3, as DNA: TGCGCCAGCAGCTTGGAGGCGAGCGACTACGAGCAGTACTTC. The encoded protein is CASSLEASDYEQYF.

This clonotype was detected ten times or more. The chain recombines TRBV24-1 with TRBJ2-3, with 8 nucleotides matching TRBD2. Germline assignment: CDR1 KGHDR and CDR2 SFDVKD. The CDR3 contains 21 residues. The V segment lost 4 bases and the J segment 8 bases; nucleotides outside the gene matches: 28. CDR3 coding DNA: TGTGCCACCAGTGACCTTGTGGGACATGGGAGAGCGGGAGTCAATCTGGGTACGCAGTATTTT. It is translated as CATSDLVGHGRAGVNLGTQYF.

This clonotype showed up many times. This rearrangement joins TRBV28 to TRBJ1-5; D unresolved. V shed 6 bases and J shed 0 bases, with 9 bases lying between them. Germline V gene lookup returns CDR1 MDHEN and CDR2 SYDVKM. The CDR3 loop spans 14 amino acids. CDR3 nucleotide sequence: TGTGCCAGCAGACCACTGTATAGCAATCAGCCCCAGCATTTT. Protein: CASRPLYSNQPQHF.

This clonotype occurred many times. The J gene is TRBJ2-3, the V gene TRBV11-2; 7 positions agree with TRBD2. The CDR3 extends over 17 amino acids. Germline V lookup: CDR1 SGHAT, CDR2 FQNNGV. The V segment lost 0 bases and the J segment 2 bases; nucleotides outside the gene matches: 8. The CDR3 region is CASSLEGGRYSTDTQYF. The CDR3 nucleotides are TGTGCCAGCAGCTTAGAGGGGGGGAGGTATTCCACAGATACGCAGTATTTT.

This clonotype occurred many times. The V call is TRBV5-1, the J call TRBJ2-5; D perhaps matches TRBD1 (5 bases). The CDR3 is 14 amino acids. Trimming stripped 4 bases from V and 3 bases from J, with 13 bases between. Looked up from germline, CDR1 is SGHRS and CDR2 is YFSETQ. The CDR3 DNA follows: TGCGCCAGCAGCACAGGCAGGGTCGAAGAGACCCAGTACTTC. This encodes CASSTGRVEETQYF.

This chain links TRBV19 with TRBJ2-7; D is ambiguous. The CDR3 loop spans 14 amino acids. The V gene's germline CDR1 is LNHDA and CDR2 SQIVND (reference sequence). Trimming took off 3 bases at V and 3 bases at J, with 12 bases between the two ends. The DNA for the CDR3 is TGTGCCAGTAGTATCGGTCAGCGAGTCTACGAGCAGTACTTC. Amino acids: CASSIGQRVYEQYF. The variable domain in full, completed from reference TRBV19 and TRBJ2-7, reads DGGITQSPKYLFRKEGQNVTLSCEQNLNHDAMYWYRQDPGQGLRLIYYSQIVNDFQKGDIAEGYSVSREKKESFPLTVTSAQKNPTAFYLCASSIGQRVYEQYFGPGTRLTVT.

V and J are TRBV10-3 and TRBJ2-2; D is uncertain. Germline V lookup: CDR1 ENHRY, CDR2 SYGVKD. The CDR3 runs to 14 residues. Trimming shortened V by 4 bases and J by 6 bases, and 12 bases separated the two germline ends. The CDR3 region has the DNA TGTGCCATCAGTGTAGACATCCCCCCCGGGGAGCTGTTTTTT. Its protein product is CAISVDIPPGELFF.

This clonotype showed up many times. The CDR3 protein is CASVIWGHEQYF. CDR3 nucleotides: TGTGCCAGCGTTATCTGGGGGCACGAGCAGTACTTC. The rearrangement uses TRBV2 and TRBJ2-7; weak D call: TRBD1 (6 bases). V lost 8 bases to trimming and J lost 5 bases, with 13 bases between them. Germline V CDR1 and CDR2: SNHLY, FYNNEI. CDR3 length: 12 amino acids.

The V gene is TRBV28, the J gene TRBJ1-4; D gene uncertain. V was shortened by 8 bases and J by 6 bases, with 7 bases between the two germline ends. Germline CDR1 and CDR2: MDHEN and SYDVKM. The CDR3 is 11 residues long. CDR3 coding DNA: TGTGCCAGCGGCCTGGATGAAAAACTGTTTTTT. It specifies CASGLDEKLFF. The variable domain in full, with the rest retrieved from reference TRBV28 and TRBJ1-4, is DVKVTQSSRYLVKRTGEKVFLECVQDMDHENMFWYRQDPGLGLRLIYFSYDVKMKEKGDIPEGYSVSREKKERFSLILESASTNQTSMYLCASGLDEKLFFGSGTQLSVL.

The chain uses TRBV28 and TRBJ1-3; D gene unclear. Germline V gives CDR1 MDHEN, CDR2 SYDVKM. V lost 7 bases, J lost 0 bases, and 10 bases lay in between. CDR3 size: 14 residues. CDR3 in DNA: TGTGCCAGCACGAACGGATACTCTGGAAACACCATATATTTT. Residues: CASTNGYSGNTIYF.

At least ten counts were recorded for this clonotype. V usage is TRBV7-9 and J usage is TRBJ2-3, with TRBD2 matching 7 bases. The V and J ends lost 1 base and 3 bases, in that order; junction bases with no gene match: 4. Germline V gene data show CDR1 as SEHNR and CDR2 as FQNEAQ (reference sequence). CDR3 length: 15 amino acids. This chain's CDR3 is CASSLGGRVTDTQYF. As DNA, the CDR3 is TGTGCCAGCAGCTTAGGCGGGAGAGTGACAGATACGCAGTATTTT.

This clonotype has a count of ten or more. The chain is built from TRBV20-1 and TRBJ2-3; 10 bases fit TRBD2. Trimming took 4 bases from V and 2 from J; bases not matched to a gene: 3. Germline values: CDR1 DFQATT, CDR2 SNEGSKA (reference sequence). The CDR3 length is 14 residues. CDR3: CSAKAGGATDTQYF. Written as DNA, the CDR3 is TGCAGTGCTAAAGCGGGAGGGGCCACAGATACGCAGTATTTT.

In its sample, this clonotype was seen many times. The rearrangement links TRBV20-1 to TRBJ2-1; 12 bases fit TRBD2. CDR3 length: 16 amino acids. Unmatched junction bases numbered 2, after V lost 2 bases and J lost 0 bases. Germline lookup yields CDR1 DFQATT and CDR2 SNEGSKA (reference sequence). CDR3 amino acids: CSARRTSGISYNEQFF. In DNA form, the CDR3 reads TGCAGTGCTAGAAGGACTAGCGGGATCTCCTACAATGAGCAGTTCTTC.

This chain links TRBV14 with TRBJ2-5, with D perhaps TRBD2 (5 bases). This CDR3 has 20 amino acids. Looked up from germline, CDR1 is SGHDN and CDR2 is FVKESK. The V and J ends lost 1 base and 2 bases respectively, with 26 bases between them. CDR3 in DNA: TGTGCCAGCAGCCAAGTGGTGGGTTCCCTGGGGAGCGGAGTGCAAGAGACCCAGTACTTC. Residues: CASSQVVGSLGSGVQETQYF.

This clonotype was detected many times. This chain uses TRBV7-3 with TRBJ1-1; 7 nucleotides line up with TRBD1. Germline CDR1 SGHTA, CDR2 FQGTGA. V was clipped by 5 bases and J by 3 bases; unmatched bases: 12. The CDR3 totals 16 residues. The CDR3, as DNA: TGTGCCAGCAGCCTAGACCATGACAGGGTTCACACTGAAGCTTTCTTT. It yields the protein CASSLDHDRVHTEAFF.

This clonotype occurred many times. The V gene is TRBV11-2, the J gene TRBJ2-4; 11 bases fit TRBD1. In germline, CDR1 is SGHAT, CDR2 FQNNGV. The J segment lost 6 bases and the V segment lost 3 bases, leaving 10 bases of the junction unmatched. The CDR3 runs to 17 residues. This CDR3 is CASSFEGQGALGNIQYF. The DNA of the CDR3 is TGTGCCAGCAGCTTTGAAGGACAGGGGGCGCTAGGAAACATTCAGTACTTC.

This clonotype was seen repeatedly, ten times or more. This sequence joins TRBV7-8 and TRBJ2-1; 11 bases are a match to TRBD2. The germline CDR1 and CDR2 sequences are SGHVS and FQNEAQ. The CDR3 totals 20 residues. J was trimmed by 4 bases and V by 5 bases; bases with no gene match: 19. The CDR3: CASSLSAIDSGRAGYNEQFF. The CDR3 region has the DNA TGTGCCAGCAGCCTCAGTGCAATTGATAGCGGGAGGGCGGGGTACAATGAGCAGTTCTTC.

In this sample, this clonotype turned up a few times. This chain joins TRBV10-2 and TRBJ1-5, with a possible D match to TRBD1 (5 bases). CDR1 and CDR2 (germline): WSHSY, SAAADI. The CDR3 is 15 residues long. The V end lost 7 bases, the J end lost 0 bases, and 13 bases lay between the germline ends. The CDR3 bases are TGCGCCAGCACCTGGGACGGTAATAGCAATCAGCCCCAGCATTTT. It encodes CASTWDGNSNQPQHF.